This T cell receptor (beta chain) came from a study of blood T cell repertoires in COVID-19 (dated by TCRdb to 2018 to 2020). Study-wide context: Samples from collaborators originated in the United States, Italy and Spain and spanned both the acute and convalescent phases of COVID-19. The material from the prospective study consisted of cDNA or gDNA derived from T cells, B-cell-depleted T cells, or PBMCs. Deeply sampled blood TCRbeta repertoires from subjects exposed to, actively infected with, or recovered from COVID-19 were included in the dataset. The repertoires were released in a freely available public database meant as a resource for research on the immune response to SARS-CoV-2. Samples came from the ongoing ImmuneRACE study (first 160 participants) plus 1,254 subjects from 6 global collaborators. Sample metadata almost always included a de-identified subject ID, COVID-19 status, age in years and sex. Where available, HLA class I and class II types were taken from metadata supplied by the sample provider and were not determined by assay-based typing.

A second Seattle source provided samples from volunteer blood donors who had recovered from COVID-19. The collaborating institutions used their own protocols to collect whole blood in K2EDTA tubes. For TCRbeta analysis, collaborators shipped samples in one of three forms: frozen whole blood, isolated PBMCs, or DNA extracted from either of those sample types. Compared with germline, V lacks 0 bases and J lacks 1 base; bases without a gene match: 5. The CDR1 and CDR2 encoded by the germline V gene (reference sequence) are SEHNR and FQNEAQ. Its CDR3 holds 17 amino acids, cysteine through phenylalanine. Left in the record is the CDR3 DNA by itself, 51 bases read in frame from the first base. TCRbeta CDR3 regions were amplified from genomic DNA by means of the immunoSEQ Assay, a bias-controlled multiplex PCR. Processing in the source paper ran as follows. Nucleated cell counts per sample were estimated from amplification of reference gene primers within the assay. To quantify the absolute abundance of each unique TCRbeta CDR3 rearrangement, sequence reads were collapsed and filtered. Productive Simpson clonality was computed per sample as the square root of Simpson's diversity index over productive rearrangements. What TCRdb holds here is the immuneACCESS table cut down to in-frame rearrangements. Part of the clones is not present; checked against another copy, under half of the missing clones reflect an unresolved V gene, and the others are unexplained. The DNA gave D and trimming, while V, J and clone size come from that table. Recorded for this sample are about 170,000 clones; around nine tenths of them occurred a single time. In total, the top ten clones hold approximately 2.1% of the sample.

In its sample, this clone was seen a few times. No antigen is known for it. The input lacks base qualities; no much larger clone sits a single base away. The paper's findings and limits, for the study overall: The amount of clinical and demographic metadata varied by source and participant and was provided uncurated.

Sample: peripheral blood. This TCR derives from a man aged 45-65 years who had recovered from COVID-19. The chain is assembled from TRBV7-9 and TRBJ1-2; TRBD1 agrees with 10 junctional bases. CDR3 reads: CASSLARDRGYNYGYTF. The nucleotide sequence reads TGTGCCAGCAGCTTAGCTCGGGACAGGGGTTATAACTATGGCTACACCTTC. The entire variable domain, with the stretches around the CDR3 drawn from the reference TRBV7-9 and TRBJ1-2 proteins, is DTGVSQNPRHKITKRGQNVTFRCDPISEHNRLYWYRQTLGQGPEFLTYFQNEAQLEKSRLLSDRFSAERPKGSFSTLEIQRTEQGDSAMYLCASSLARDRGYNYGYTFGSGTRLTVV.